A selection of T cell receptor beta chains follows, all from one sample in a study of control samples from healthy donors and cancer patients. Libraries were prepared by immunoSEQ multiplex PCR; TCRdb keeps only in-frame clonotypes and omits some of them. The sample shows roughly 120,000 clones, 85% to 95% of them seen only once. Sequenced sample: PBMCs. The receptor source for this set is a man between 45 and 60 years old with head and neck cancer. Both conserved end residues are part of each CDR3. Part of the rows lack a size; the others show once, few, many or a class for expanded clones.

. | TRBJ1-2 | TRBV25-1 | CASSDWRKVYGYTF
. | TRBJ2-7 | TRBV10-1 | CASSDWGRVFYEQYF
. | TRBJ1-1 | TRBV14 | CASSHKAEAFF
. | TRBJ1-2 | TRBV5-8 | CASSLNGYGSGYTF
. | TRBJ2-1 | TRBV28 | CASSLPSGGYNEQFF
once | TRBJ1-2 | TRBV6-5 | CASSYGVRNYGYTF
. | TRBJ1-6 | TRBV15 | CATAEGETYSPLHF
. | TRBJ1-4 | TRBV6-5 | CASSLGGATNEKLFF
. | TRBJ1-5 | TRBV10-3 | CAIRKQGDQPQHF
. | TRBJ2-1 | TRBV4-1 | CASSRGSGTINEQFF
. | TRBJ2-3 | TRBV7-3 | CASSLAWAPPDTQYF
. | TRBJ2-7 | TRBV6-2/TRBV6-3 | CASSYGAGGQKEQYF